This is a list of T cell receptor beta chains from one sample in a study of blood T cell repertoires in COVID-19. Some clones are missing from TCRdb's copy, which holds only in-frame ones; the method was immunoSEQ multiplex PCR. The data contain more than 150,000 clones, almost 80% of them seen just once; the ten biggest clones take up 26%. The sequencing input was peripheral blood. The receptors were sampled from a woman aged 70-85 years with acute or convalescent COVID-19. CDR3s include the opening cysteine and the closing phenylalanine or tryptophan. Fields, in order: J gene, D gene, V gene, clone size, CDR3 DNA, CDR3 protein. The D gene is left open where the match is weak. A clone size is listed for some rows: how often the clone was seen (once, few, many), or a class if it is expanded.

TRBJ2-3,TRBD2,TRBV5-4,.,TGTGCCAGCAGCTTGTTGATAGCGGGCCCTGGGACAGATACGCAGTATTTT,CASSLLIAGPGTDTQYF
TRBJ2-5,TRBD2,TRBV29-1,few,TGCAGCGTTGAGAGCACTAGCGCAGAAGAGACCCAGTACTTC,CSVESTSAEETQYF
TRBJ1-6,.,TRBV6-4,.,TGTGCCAGCAGTTCTCCTTTTACCGGGACACACGGCTCCTATAATTCACCCCTCCACTTT,CASSSPFTGTHGSYNSPLHF
TRBJ1-2,TRBD1,TRBV13,.,TGTGCCAGCAGCACTAGACAGGGGGGGTACTATGGCTACACCTTC,CASSTRQGGYYGYTF
TRBJ2-3,.,TRBV7-9,.,TGTGCCAGCAGCTTAGTCTCAGATACGCAGTATTTT,CASSLVSDTQYF
TRBJ2-5,TRBD2,TRBV19,.,TGTGCCAGTAGTATGATAGCGGGAGGGCGGGAGACCCAGTACTTC,CASSMIAGGRETQYF
TRBJ1-2,.,TRBV12-3/TRBV12-4,.,TGTGCCAGCATCGGGGGACGTGACTATGGCTACACCTTC,CASIGGRDYGYTF
TRBJ2-3,.,TRBV24-1,.,TGTGCCACCAGTGACCACCGGTTGGGCACAGATACGCAGTATTTT,CATSDHRLGTDTQYF
TRBJ2-2,TRBD1,TRBV6-5,few,TGTGCCAGCAGAGTGGACAGGGGCGCCGGGGAGCTGTTTTTT,CASRVDRGAGELFF
TRBJ1-2,.,TRBV3-1/TRBV3-2,.,TGTGCCAGCAGCCAAGGCGCACGCTATATCTATGGCTACACCTTC,CASSQGARYIYGYTF
TRBJ2-3,TRBD1,TRBV19,.,TGTGCCAGTAGTATAGAGTTGAGCAGGGGGATGACGGATACGCAGTATTTT,CASSIELSRGMTDTQYF
TRBJ2-2,.,TRBV7-2,.,TGTGCCAGCAGCTTAGTGCGTAGCGTCACCGGGGAGCTGTTTTTT,CASSLVRSVTGELFF
TRBJ1-1,.,TRBV13,.,TGTGCCAGCAGCTTAGAACAGGTAGGGAACACTGAAGCTTTCTTT,CASSLEQVGNTEAFF
TRBJ2-1,TRBD2,TRBV14,few,TGTGCCAGCAGCCAAGGACTAGCGGGAGTGGGGGAGCAGTTCTTC,CASSQGLAGVGEQFF
TRBJ1-4,.,TRBV7-3,.,TGTGCCAGCAGCCAGGGTCGGCGGGGAGAAAAACTGTTTTTT,CASSQGRRGEKLFF
TRBJ2-2,TRBD2,TRBV6-1,.,TGTGCCAGCAGTGAGGGGAGGGTTTCCACCGGGGAGCTGTTTTTT,CASSEGRVSTGELFF
TRBJ1-1,TRBD1,TRBV6-5,.,TGTGCCAACGACAGGGGACCGAACACTGAAGCTTTCTTT,CANDRGPNTEAFF
TRBJ1-2,.,TRBV2,many,TGTGCCAGCAGGTACGACAGTGGCTACACCTTC,CASRYDSGYTF
TRBJ2-1,.,TRBV5-1,.,TGCGCCAGCAGCCAAACGACAAGCCCCAATGAGCAGTTCTTC,CASSQTTSPNEQFF
TRBJ1-1,.,TRBV11-3,.,TGTGCCAGCAGCGCGACAGTCAACACTGAAGCTTTCTTT,CASSATVNTEAFF
TRBJ2-3,.,TRBV11-2,.,TGTGCCAGCAGCTTAACCGAGCTCGGCACAGATACGCAGTATTTT,CASSLTELGTDTQYF
TRBJ1-1,.,TRBV30,.,TGTGCCTGGAGTGGCCAGGGTAAATCGGCTGAAGCTTTCTTT,CAWSGQGKSAEAFF
TRBJ2-2,TRBD1,TRBV2,few,TGTGCCAGCATAGGGACAGGGGCTGTCACCGGGGAGCTGTTTTTT,CASIGTGAVTGELFF
TRBJ2-1,.,TRBV5-5,.,TGTGCCAGCAGCTTGGCCTTTGAGTCCAATGAGCAGTTCTTC,CASSLAFESNEQFF
TRBJ2-5,.,TRBV18,.,TGTGCCAGCTCACCACCGGAAGGTTACAGGGTGGTATACTTC,CASSPPEGYRVVYF
TRBJ2-5,.,TRBV7-2,.,TGTGCCAGCAGCGAAGAGTTCGGAGAGACCCAGTACTTC,CASSEEFGETQYF
TRBJ1-2,TRBD1,TRBV5-1,few,TGCGCCAGCAGCTTGGGGCCGCAGGGGGAATATGGCTACACCTTC,CASSLGPQGEYGYTF
TRBJ1-6,TRBD1,TRBV10-3,.,TGTGCCATCAGTGAGTCCGGACAGGGGCATAATTCACCCCTCCACTTT,CAISESGQGHNSPLHF
TRBJ2-7,TRBD2,TRBV5-1,.,TGCGCCAGCAGCGTTACTAGCGGGAGCTACGAGCAGTACTTC,CASSVTSGSYEQYF
TRBJ2-5,.,TRBV5-6,once,TGTGCCAGCAGCTTGGGTACTAGTTCAGAGACCCAGTACTTC,CASSLGTSSETQYF
TRBJ2-5,.,TRBV6-2/TRBV6-3,.,TGTGCCAGCAGTTACGGGCCGACCCAGTACTTC,CASSYGPTQYF
TRBJ1-2,.,TRBV12-3/TRBV12-4,.,TGTGCCAGCAGTGGACTGAGTAACTATGGCTACACCTTC,CASSGLSNYGYTF
TRBJ2-3,.,TRBV6-5,.,TGTGCCAGCAGTACTCCCAGGCAGGGCGATACGCAGTATTTT,CASSTPRQGDTQYF
TRBJ2-5,TRBD1,TRBV5-4,.,TGTGCCAGCAGCCCCACACGGACAGGGCCGGGAGAGACCCAGTACTTC,CASSPTRTGPGETQYF
TRBJ1-2,TRBD1,TRBV19,.,TGTGCCAGTAGTCCGAGACAGGGAGCGGTTCCCCAGTATGGCTACACCTTC,CASSPRQGAVPQYGYTF
TRBJ1-1,.,TRBV25-1,.,TGTGCCAGCAGGGGGGGGACTGAAGCTTTCTTT,CASRGGTEAFF
TRBJ1-5,.,TRBV12-3/TRBV12-4,.,TGTGCCAGCAGTTTCTCTAGCAATCAGCCCCAGCATTTT,CASSFSSNQPQHF
TRBJ1-4,.,TRBV19,.,TGTGCCAGTAGTACCCTGACACCGGCGGGTGAAAAACTGTTTTTT,CASSTLTPAGEKLFF
TRBJ1-2,.,TRBV5-4,.,TGTGCCAGCAGTAGTGCAGGGAACCCCTATGGCTACACCTTC,CASSSAGNPYGYTF
TRBJ2-7,.,TRBV2,.,TGTGCCAGCATCGGGGTAGCGGTTTATTCCTACGAGCAGTACTTC,CASIGVAVYSYEQYF
TRBJ1-6,TRBD1,TRBV19,many,TGTGCCAGTAGACCCGGGACAGAGAATTCACCCCTCCACTTT,CASRPGTENSPLHF
TRBJ2-7,.,TRBV19,.,TGTGCCAGTAGTATAGATCTCGATTTCAGGGAGCAGTACTTC,CASSIDLDFREQYF
TRBJ1-2,.,TRBV6-1,.,TGTGCCAGCACCATACAGGGTTCGATCGGCTACACCTTC,CASTIQGSIGYTF
TRBJ1-1,TRBD1,TRBV10-1,.,TGCGCCAGCAGTCGCGACAGGGCCGCTGAAGCTTTCTTT,CASSRDRAAEAFF
TRBJ2-3,.,TRBV27,.,TGTGCCAGCAGTGGCGGGGCGGGTCCCACAGATACGCAGTATTTT,CASSGGAGPTDTQYF
TRBJ2-3,.,TRBV4-1,.,TGCGCCAGCAGCCAAGACCGGGACTCCCGAGATACGCAGTATTTT,CASSQDRDSRDTQYF
TRBJ2-1,TRBD2,TRBV10-1,.,TGCGCCAGCAGAAGGACTAGCGGGAGTGGTGAGCAGTTCTTC,CASRRTSGSGEQFF
TRBJ2-7,TRBD1,TRBV7-8,few,TGTGCCAGCAGCTTCACACCGGGACAGGGATTTCGCGAGCAGTACTTC,CASSFTPGQGFREQYF
TRBJ1-6,TRBD1,TRBV15,few,TGTGCCACCGCCGGGGACAGGGTTTATTCACCCCTCCACTTT,CATAGDRVYSPLHF
TRBJ1-5,.,TRBV7-2,once,TGTGCCAGCAGCTGGGCACTCGATCAGCCCCAGCATTTT,CASSWALDQPQHF
TRBJ2-7,.,TRBV5-6,.,TGTGCCAGCAGCTTTGGGGGCTTCTACGAGCAGTACTTC,CASSFGGFYEQYF
TRBJ1-2,TRBD1,TRBV6-5,.,TGTGCCAGCAGTTACTCGTTCTTCGACAGGGATGGCTACACCTTC,CASSYSFFDRDGYTF
TRBJ2-7,TRBD2,TRBV7-9,.,TGTGCCAGCAGCTTGGGACTAGGCTACGAGCAGTACTTC,CASSLGLGYEQYF
TRBJ2-1,.,TRBV5-4,.,TGTGCCAGCAGCTTGGGGGGAATAGATAGGGGGTCCTACAATGAGCAGTTCTTC,CASSLGGIDRGSYNEQFF